This TCR beta chain was retrieved from a study of glioma-infiltrating T cells after dendritic cell vaccination. This CDR3 has 11 residues. CDR1 and CDR2 from the germline V gene are LGHNA and YSLEER. V lost 8 bases, J lost 7 bases, and 9 bases lay in between. The protocol was immunoSEQ multiplex PCR, while the TCRdb copy is restricted to in-frame clones and leaves out a portion. The table shows over 55,000 clones, with 80% to 85% occurring only once. This chain links TRBV4-3 with TRBJ2-1, with D possibly being TRBD2 (5 bases). This specimen was blood, taken before dendritic cell vaccination. The TCR comes from a human donor with glioblastoma. The CDR3 bases are TGCGCCAGCTCGGGGTTGAATGAGCAGTTCTTC. Its translation is CASSGLNEQFF.